These 11 T cell receptor beta chains were all obtained from the same sample, sequenced in a study of CD8 T cells in ankylosing spondylitis. Their antigens remain unidentified. Regarding the study as a whole: Made up of about eight highly homologous variants, a TCR beta motif appeared characteristic of ankylosing spondylitis blood.

Each CDR3 protein gets one entry after TCRdb re-called the 5' RACE reads with MiXCR. This table has about 800,000 distinct CDR3 sequences, 10% to 15% appearing once. The material sequenced was blood, either unsorted or a sorted T cell fraction (not recorded which). Source of these receptors: a male donor with ankylosing spondylitis.

The chain couples TRBV5-1 to TRBJ2-1; TRBD2 aligns across 7 bases. J lost 2 bases, V lost 3 bases, and 8 bases had no gene match. Germline V gene sequence: CDR1 SGHRS, CDR2 YFSETQ. The length of the CDR3 is 16 residues. As DNA, the CDR3 is TGCGCCAGCAGCTCTAATAGCGGGTATGCCTACAATGAGCAGTTCTTC. Amino acids: CASSSNSGYAYNEQFF.

DNA for the CDR3: TGTGCCAGCAGAACCAGGGCGAGTTCACAATATACGCAGTATTTT. Its translation is CASRTRASSQYTQYF. J is TRBJ2-3 and V is TRBV27; D is perhaps TRBD1 (5 bases). Trimming took 6 bases from V and 7 from J, leaving 20 bases between them. The CDR3 is 15 residues long. Germline values: CDR1 MNHEY, CDR2 SMNVEV (reference sequence).

This clonotype has just a few counts. The rearrangement uses TRBV5-4 and TRBJ2-7, with a weak D call TRBD1 (7 bases). V lost 4 bases and J lost 4, with 15 bases in between. Germline V gene sequence: CDR1 SGHNT, CDR2 YYREEE (reference sequence). The CDR3 is made up of 14 amino acids. The CDR3 region is CASSGSAGGYEQYF. CDR3 bases: TGTGCCAGCAGCGGAAGTGCAGGGGGGTACGAGCAGTACTTC.

The V call is TRBV6-1, the J call TRBJ2-7; D gene ambiguous. CDR1 is MNHNS and CDR2 is SASEGT in the germline V gene. The ends were cut back, 8 bases at V and 2 bases at J, with 16 bases in the middle. This CDR3 comprises 14 residues. In nucleotides, the CDR3 is TGTGCCAGCTTTCGTAAGGGTCGGACCTACGAGCAGTACTTC. This translates into CASFRKGRTYEQYF.

This clonotype was seen at least ten times. The chain couples TRBV28 to TRBJ2-7; D call uncertain. Trimming took 0 bases from V and 5 from J, leaving 2 bases between them. The germline V gene encodes CDR1 MDHEN and CDR2 SYDVKM. The CDR3 length is 11 residues. The CDR3 DNA is TGTGCCAGCAGTTTATGGGACGAGCAGTACTTC. Protein sequence: CASSLWDEQYF.

This clonotype was picked up a small number of times. V and J are TRBV6-1 and TRBJ2-1; TRBD1 matches at 7 bases. The CDR3 has 15 residues. V lost 5 bases, J lost 3 bases, and 7 bases stayed unmatched. From germline, CDR1 is MNHNS and CDR2 SASEGT. The CDR3 here is CASSRQGPFYNEQFF. The CDR3 nucleotides read TGTGCCAGCAGTAGACAGGGCCCTTTCTACAATGAGCAGTTCTTC.

This chain links TRBV20-1 with TRBJ2-1; 8 nucleotides match TRBD2. This CDR3 comprises 12 residues. Germline V lookup: CDR1 DFQATT, CDR2 SNEGSKA (reference sequence). Trimming at V came to 7 bases and at J to 7 bases, leaving 6 bases not matched to a gene. The CDR3 DNA follows: TGCAGTGTCAGCGGGAGAGGGAATGAGCAGTTCTTC. Protein: CSVSGRGNEQFF.

The gene calls are TRBV20-1 and TRBJ2-3; TRBD2 matches at 8 bases. Germline V gene sequence: CDR1 DFQATT, CDR2 SNEGSKA (reference sequence). This CDR3 is built from 15 residues. V gave up 6 bases and J gave up 2 bases; unmatched junction bases: 10. DNA for the CDR3: TGCAGTGCCAATAGCGGGAAGGACTACACAGATACGCAGTATTTT. Translation: CSANSGKDYTDTQYF.

To note about this clonotype: A much bigger clone sits one base away, suggesting this may be a read error. The chain employs TRBV20-1 and TRBJ1-1; D remains ambiguous. Germline loops: CDR1 DFQATT, CDR2 SNEGSKA (reference sequence). The CDR3 is made up of 15 amino acids. CDR3 protein: CSATGLRSQNIEAFF. In DNA form, the CDR3 reads TGCAGTGCTACGGGTTTACGGTCCCAGAACATTGAAGCTTTCTTT.

This clonotype was detected many times. The chain recombines TRBV24-1 with TRBJ2-1, with D unclear. The CDR3 extends over 16 amino acids. Germline V gene lookup returns CDR1 KGHDR and CDR2 SFDVKD. V shed 2 bases and J shed 3 bases, with 13 bases lying between them. The CDR3 here is CATSDYNSANYNEQFF. The CDR3 region has the DNA TGTGCCACCAGTGATTACAACAGCGCTAACTACAATGAGCAGTTCTTC.

As DNA, the CDR3 is TGCGCCAGCAGCTTGGTGACAGGGAACCAAGAGACCCAGTACTTC. It yields the protein CASSLVTGNQETQYF. The chain couples TRBV5-1 to TRBJ2-5; the match to TRBD1 covers 7 bases. V was clipped by 0 bases and J by 0 bases; unmatched bases: 2. CDR3 length: 15 amino acids. CDR1 is SGHRS and CDR2 is YFSETQ in the germline V gene.